This TCR beta chain was sequenced for a study of T cell responses to AZD1222 COVID-19 vaccine. Study details: Samples with a second dose at about 4 or about 12 weeks were pooled together.

This CDR3 is 16 amino acids long. Germline V CDR1 and CDR2: SGHNT, YYREEE (reference sequence). General study findings and limits: Spike-specific TCR breadth and depth were elevated following two AZD1222 doses. Vaccine-associated CD4 TCRs ranged over spike, dominating at 160-218 and 743-854. It should be noted that donors were predominantly white British and more often female, and clonal diversity was possibly underestimated.

Sequencing used immunoSEQ multiplex PCR; TCRdb keeps in-frame clones, though not all of them. The sample yields approximately 120,000 clones, just under 90% seen once. On this clone: Its specificity is not known. One end of the junction does not line up with germline, which may come from a read error.

The source was peripheral blood, collected on day 0 of AZD1222 vaccination. This sequence was found in an adult in good health. This chain connects TRBV5-4 to TRBJ2-1, with TRBD2 matching over 9 bases. The CDR3 DNA follows: TGTGCCAGCAGTTTGGATCTAGCGGGATCCTACAATGAGCAGTTCTTC. Translated, it gives CASSLDLAGSYNEQFF.